This T cell receptor (beta chain) derives from a study of tumor-infiltrating lymphocytes in primary liver carcinoma. Study details: The patient population consisted of men and women between 30 and 69 years of age.

The tissue used was unsorted bulk material of about 19-33 mg. RNA and DNA were co-extracted from it with the AllPrep DNA/RNA mini kit. A primer matching the constant region was used to make TCR beta cDNA from approximately 0.45 ug of total RNA. Sequencing libraries for TCR beta derived from three nested multiplex PCR rounds that used slightly modified ARM-PCR. Each of the first two PCR rounds ran around 10 cycles with TRBV1-TRBV30 forward and C-beta reverse primers. TCRdb fed the multiplex PCR reads into MiXCR, producing one record per CDR3 protein. Found here are around 37,000 distinct CDR3 sequences, more than 60% of them singletons; the top ten hold 37%. This clonotype appeared a single time. A read error may produce the germline difference seen at one junction end. CDR3 length: 14 residues.

Sequenced sample: tumor-adjacent normal liver tissue. The receptor was isolated from a middle-aged man with primary liver carcinoma and hepatitis B virus infection. The chain has TRBV12-3 or TRBV12-4 and TRBJ2-7, with 10 bases fitting TRBD1. CDR3 sequence reads: CANSLGTGAYELYF. The DNA of the CDR3 is TGTGCCAACAGTTTGGGGACAGGGGCCTACGAGCTGTACTTC.